This passage covers 17 T cell receptor beta chains from one sample sequenced in a study of vaccination effects on CD4 cells after COVID-19 (dated by TCRdb to between 2021 and 2024). Receptors were amplified or captured by the immunoSEQ multiplex PCR assay. In TCRdb, the immuneACCESS table is reduced to in-frame sequences with V and J assigned. These tables do not hold every clone; where another copy was compared, an unresolved V gene accounts for under half, and the others remain unexplained. In this sample the table shows approximately 57,000 clones, about 81% of which occur a single time. The ten most abundant clones make up more than 4% of the sample. No cognate antigen is known for these TCRs. After about 10 days of culture, CD4+ T cells were isolated with the EasySep CD4+ T cell isolation kit. Two doses of either the BNT162b2 or the mRNA-1273 mRNA SARS-CoV-2 vaccine were administered to participants.

The sequences come from CD4+ T cells from PBMCs cultured without peptide, collected after COVID-19 vaccination. The receptors come from a human donor who received a COVID-19 vaccine.

The chain employs TRBV3-1 (or the pseudogene TRBV3-2) and TRBJ1-5; 7 bases map to TRBD1. Germline V gene sequence: CDR1 LGHDT, CDR2 YNNKEL (reference sequence). J lost 0 bases, V lost 4 bases, and 6 bases had no gene match. The CDR3 loop spans 16 amino acids. The CDR3 loop is CASSLTGPDSNQPQHF. The CDR3, as DNA: TGTGCCAGCAGCCTGACAGGGCCGGATAGCAATCAGCCCCAGCATTTT.

This CDR3 reads CASSIGTGNEKLFF. The CDR3 region has the DNA TGTGCCAGTAGTATAGGGACAGGGAATGAAAAACTGTTTTTT. V gene TRBV19 combines with J gene TRBJ1-4, with 8 nucleotides matching TRBD1. The junction had 0 bases not matched to a gene; V was cut back by 1 base and J by 5 bases. The CDR3 totals 14 residues. In germline, CDR1 is LNHDA, CDR2 SQIVND (reference sequence).

This clone has just one count. The genes are TRBV19 and TRBJ1-2; 12 positions match TRBD1. The CDR3 totals 17 residues. Germline V gene data show CDR1 as LNHDA and CDR2 as SQIVND (reference sequence). V shed 6 bases, J shed 6 bases, and the junction held 14 bases outside the gene matches. CDR3 sequence (DNA): TGTGCCAGTAGGGAGACACATTGGGACAGGGGGCTGAATGGCTACACCTTC. Its protein is CASRETHWDRGLNGYTF.

J is TRBJ1-2 and V is TRBV28, with D possibly matching TRBD1 (5 bases). CDR3 length: 12 residues. The germline V and J ends were trimmed by 6 bases and 4 bases, with 9 bases remaining between them. Germline assignment: CDR1 MDHEN and CDR2 SYDVKM. For the CDR3, the DNA is TGTGCCAGCAGCCCCGGGACCTATGGCTACACCTTC. It codes for CASSPGTYGYTF.

J is TRBJ1-5 and V is TRBV18; no clear D gene. The ends were cut back, 6 bases at V and 1 base at J, with 10 bases in the middle. Germline V lookup: CDR1 KGHSH, CDR2 LQKENI. There are 14 residues in the CDR3. As DNA, the CDR3 is TGTGCCAGCTCGCAGCCCGACAGCAATCAGCCCCAGCATTTT. Translating gives CASSQPDSNQPQHF.

The chain carries TRBV5-6 and TRBJ1-6; 9 bases are a match to TRBD1. Germline V gene data show CDR1 as SGHDT and CDR2 as YYEEEE. This CDR3 is built from 15 residues. The V gene end was trimmed by 3 bases and the J gene end by 9 bases; junction bases not matched to a gene: 7. This CDR3 is CASSSADRGSSPLHF. The DNA for the CDR3 is TGTGCCAGCAGCTCCGCCGACAGGGGGAGTTCACCCCTCCACTTT.

The chain is built from TRBV20-1 and TRBJ2-5, with 9 bases fitting TRBD2. V dropped 5 bases and J dropped 5; count of bases not matched to a gene: 0. CDR3 length: 11 amino acids. The germline V gene encodes CDR1 DFQATT and CDR2 SNEGSKA (reference sequence). The chain's CDR3 is CSALAGETQYF. Written as DNA, the CDR3 is TGCAGTGCTCTAGCGGGGGAGACCCAGTACTTC.

The chain links TRBV10-2 to TRBJ1-4; 9 bases fit TRBD1. Germline trimming cut 6 bases from V and 5 bases from J; bases unmatched to any gene: 13. The CDR3 has 17 residues. The V gene's germline CDR1 is WSHSY and CDR2 SAAADI. CDR3 DNA: TGCGCCAGCAGGGATCACGCTTGGACAGGGGAAAATGAAAAACTGTTTTTT. Translating gives CASRDHAWTGENEKLFF.

This chain uses TRBV20-1 with TRBJ2-3; D is ambiguous. V gave up 3 bases and J gave up 1 base, with 20 bases separating them. The CDR3 loop spans 17 amino acids. CDR1 and CDR2 (germline): DFQATT, SNEGSKA (reference sequence). This CDR3 reads CSASVPFPGRGTDTQYF. The DNA of the CDR3 is TGCAGTGCTAGTGTTCCTTTTCCCGGCCGTGGCACAGATACGCAGTATTTT.

As to this clone: This sample also contains other DNA sequences that code for the same CDR3. The chain links TRBV7-2 to TRBJ2-7; TRBD2 agrees at 9 bases. The CDR3 sequence is 15 residues long. Germline V gene lookup returns CDR1 SGHTA and CDR2 FQGNSA. V trimming: 1 base; J trimming: 2 bases; junction bases outside the gene matches: 3. The CDR3 spells CASSLDSGGTYEQYF. The CDR3 nucleotides read TGTGCCAGCAGCTTAGATAGCGGGGGCACCTACGAGCAGTACTTC.

The V call is TRBV11-3, the J call TRBJ2-2; D unclear. The CDR3 loop spans 15 amino acids. The V gene's germline CDR1 is SGHNT and CDR2 YENEEA. Trimming shortened V by 5 bases and J by 1 base, and 11 bases separated the two germline ends. The CDR3 here is CASSGTNWNTGELFF. The DNA for the CDR3 is TGTGCCAGCAGCGGAACGAACTGGAACACCGGGGAGCTGTTTTTT.

The chain couples TRBV6-5 to TRBJ2-2; no reliable D call. Germline V gene data show CDR1 as MNHEY and CDR2 as SVGAGI. This CDR3 is built from 14 residues. Trimming left V 6 bases short and J 4 bases short, with 12 bases between. The CDR3 loop reads CASRQRVITGELFF. The CDR3 DNA reads TGTGCCAGCAGACAGAGAGTGATCACCGGGGAGCTGTTTTTT.

This rearrangement joins TRBV30 to TRBJ2-3; 7 bases are a match to TRBD2. J lost 2 bases, V lost 6 bases, and 5 bases had no gene match. Germline CDR1 is GTSNPN and CDR2 is SVGIG (reference sequence). The CDR3 runs 13 residues. CDR3 in DNA: TGTGCCTGTTCTAGCGGATTCACAGATACGCAGTATTTT. Its translation: CACSSGFTDTQYF.

The CDR3 DNA sequence: TGTGCCAGCAGTGAAGGTGGGGGAAATCAGCCCCAGCATTTT. The encoded protein is CASSEGGGNQPQHF. This chain uses TRBV6-1 with TRBJ1-5; D may be TRBD1 (5 bases). CDR3 size: 14 residues. Germline CDR1 MNHNS, CDR2 SASEGT. Trimming cost V 1 base and J 4 bases, with 8 bases left between them.

The chain couples TRBV6-5 to TRBJ1-5, with D possibly TRBD1 on 5 matching bases. Between the trimmed V and J ends, which lost 6 bases and 4 bases, there was a span of 13 bases. This CDR3 region has 14 residues. The V gene's germline CDR1 is MNHEY and CDR2 SVGAGI. CDR3 DNA sequence: TGTGCCAGCAGGGACAACTTTGGGAATCAGCCCCAGCATTTT. Residues: CASRDNFGNQPQHF.

The chain links TRBV3-1 (or the pseudogene TRBV3-2) to TRBJ2-5, with 9 bases lining up with TRBD2. V gave up 6 bases and J gave up 5 bases; unmatched junction bases: 10. Germline assignment: CDR1 LGHDT and CDR2 YNNKEL (reference sequence). The CDR3 runs 15 residues. The CDR3 sequence is CASSSRTSVRETQYF. In nucleotides, the CDR3 is TGTGCCAGCAGTTCTCGGACTAGCGTACGGGAGACCCAGTACTTC.

The chain has TRBV28 and TRBJ1-3; D is ambiguous. The V end lost 11 bases, the J end lost 3 bases, and 17 bases lay between the germline ends. The germline V gene encodes CDR1 MDHEN and CDR2 SYDVKM. The CDR3 runs to 14 residues. This CDR3 reads CASCSATDGNTIYF. Here the CDR3 DNA reads TGTGCCTCCTGTTCGGCGACTGATGGAAACACCATATATTTT.